This TCR beta chain derives from a study of T cells in Graves' hyperthyroidism and ophthalmopathy. This clonotype turned up a few times. Researchers amplified the TCR beta CDR3 regions from RNA transcripts. The primer set for the first-round RT-PCR of the TCR CDR3 was HTBI. TCRdb reprocessed the multiplex PCR reads with MiXCR, giving one entry per CDR3 protein. The sample consists of 650,000 to 750,000 distinct CDR3 sequences, about 14% of them appearing once. V lost 4 bases and J lost 5; bases outside the gene matches: 7. The CDR3 spans 15 residues. Germline lookup yields CDR1 SGHTA and CDR2 FQGNSA. The sequence was obtained from a woman aged 18-29 years with Graves' hyperthyroidism. This sequence joins TRBV7-2 and TRBJ2-2; TRBD2 agrees at 7 bases. The sequenced sample was blood. The CDR3 reads CASSSGLVRTGELFF. CDR3 DNA sequence: TGTGCCAGCAGCTCCGGACTAGTAAGAACCGGGGAGCTGTTTTTT.